This T cell receptor beta chain comes out of a study of vaccination and CD4 T cells after COVID-19. Overall study context: The control cultures got either a CEFX pool, an HIV-1 Nef pool, or no peptide at all.

The germline gives CDR1 ENHRY, CDR2 SYGVKD. Trimming cost V 7 bases and J 6 bases; bases outside gene matches: 14. The CDR3 totals 16 residues. Details on this clonotype: The antigen is undetermined.

Treatment denoted: roughly ten-day PBMC culture with coronavirus spike peptide pools or control peptides (ViraFEST assay). ViraFEST stimulated the growth of antigen-specific T cells using peptide pools and subsequently profiled their TCRs by sequencing. Half the growth medium was swapped for new IL-2 medium on days 3 and 7. With about ten days of culture completed, CD4+ T cells were isolated by negative selection. The Oncomine TCR Beta short-read assay was what sequenced the DNA obtained from cultured CD4+ T cells. Each CDR3 protein is one row after TCRdb ran MiXCR on the PCR reads. Here the sample spans about 20,000 distinct CDR3 sequences, approximately 50% being singletons.

Sequencing was performed on CD4+ T cells from blood, cultured in vitro. V is TRBV10-3 and J is TRBJ1-3; 8 nucleotides agree with TRBD1. This receptor was taken from a human donor who had recovered from COVID-19. The DNA of the CDR3 is TGTGCCATCACCCCGACAGGGGTAGGTGAGGAAAACACCATATATTTT. This codes for CAITPTGVGEENTIYF.